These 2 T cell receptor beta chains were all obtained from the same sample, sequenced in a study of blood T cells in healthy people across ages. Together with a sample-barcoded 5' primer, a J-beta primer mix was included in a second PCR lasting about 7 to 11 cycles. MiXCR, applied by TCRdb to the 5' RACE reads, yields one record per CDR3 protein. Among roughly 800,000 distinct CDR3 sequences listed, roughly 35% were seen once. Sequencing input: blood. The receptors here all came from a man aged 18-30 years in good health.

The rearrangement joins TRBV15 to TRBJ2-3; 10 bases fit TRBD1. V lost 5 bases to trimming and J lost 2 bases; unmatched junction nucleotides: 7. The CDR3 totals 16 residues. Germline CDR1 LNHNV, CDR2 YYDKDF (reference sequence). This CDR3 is CATSLRDRGPTDTQYF. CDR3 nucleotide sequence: TGTGCCACCAGCCTCCGGGACAGGGGACCCACAGATACGCAGTATTTT.

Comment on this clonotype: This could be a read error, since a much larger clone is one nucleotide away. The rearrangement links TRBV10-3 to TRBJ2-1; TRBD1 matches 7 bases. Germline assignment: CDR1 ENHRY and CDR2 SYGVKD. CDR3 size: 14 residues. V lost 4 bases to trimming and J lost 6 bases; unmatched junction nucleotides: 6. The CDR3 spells CAISADREINEQFF. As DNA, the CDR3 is TGTGCCATCAGTGCCGACAGGGAAATCAATGAGCAGTTCTTC.